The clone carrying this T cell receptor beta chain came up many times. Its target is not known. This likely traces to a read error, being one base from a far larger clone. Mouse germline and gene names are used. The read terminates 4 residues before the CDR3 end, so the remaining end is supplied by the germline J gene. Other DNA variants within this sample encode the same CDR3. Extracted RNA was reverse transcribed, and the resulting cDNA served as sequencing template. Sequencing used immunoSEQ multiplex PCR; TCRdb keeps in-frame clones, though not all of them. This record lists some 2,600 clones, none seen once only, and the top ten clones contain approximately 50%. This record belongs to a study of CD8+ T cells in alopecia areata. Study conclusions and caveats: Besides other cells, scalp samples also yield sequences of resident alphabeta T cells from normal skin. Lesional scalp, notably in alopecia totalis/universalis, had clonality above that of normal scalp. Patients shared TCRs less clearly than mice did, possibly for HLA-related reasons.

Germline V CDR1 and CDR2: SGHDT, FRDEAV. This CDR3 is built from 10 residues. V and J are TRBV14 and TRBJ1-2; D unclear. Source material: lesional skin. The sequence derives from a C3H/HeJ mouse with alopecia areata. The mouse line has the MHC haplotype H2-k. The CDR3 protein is CASSLRDYTF. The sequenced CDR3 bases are TGTGCCAGTAGTCTCCGC.